This T cell receptor beta chain was sequenced for a study of a mutant IDH1 vaccine in newly diagnosed glioma. Study-wide background: Following radiotherapy alone, or alongside temozolomide cycles, vaccination was started after an interval of 4-6 weeks.

For this clone: Its target is not known.

CDR1 is SEHNR, CDR2 FQNEAQ, per germline (reference sequence). The CDR3 is 16 residues long. The ends lost 5 bases at V and 0 bases at J; junction bases unmatched: 7. The assay was immunoSEQ multiplex PCR, and TCRdb's table has in-frame clones only and misses some. This sample has some 55,000 clones, with 70% to 90% found just once. Study-wide findings and caveats: Pseudoprogression appeared independent of alterations in top peripheral clonotypes.

Time point specified: week 5, during vaccination. In the vaccine, a single dose held 300 ug of the mutant IDH1 20-mer peptide, along with topical imiquimod. The gene calls are TRBV7-9 and TRBJ1-1; 9 nucleotides agree with TRBD1. This sequence was found in a woman between 40 and 50 years old with glioma. The source material was PBMCs, sampled from a glioma patient whose treatment included an IDH1 peptide vaccine. The CDR3 region has the DNA TGTGCCAGCAGCGGGGACAGGGAAGGCATGAACACTGAAGCTTTCTTT. Its protein is CASSGDREGMNTEAFF.